The 28 T cell receptor beta chains below come from one sample, sequenced in a study of blood T cell repertoires in COVID-19. Some clones are missing from TCRdb's copy, which holds only in-frame ones; the method was immunoSEQ multiplex PCR. Of 40,000 to 50,000 clones listed, under 95% were seen once; the top ten hold about 3.9%. Sequencing input: peripheral blood. Receptors were obtained from a human donor in a cohort sampled during active COVID-19.

The chain uses TRBV15 and TRBJ1-1; TRBD1 aligns across 9 bases. Looked up from germline, CDR1 is LNHNV and CDR2 is YYDKDF (reference sequence). Unmatched junction bases numbered 7, after V lost 0 bases and J lost 2 bases. The CDR3 consists of 17 residues. CDR3 loop: CATSRDLDRGRNTEAFF. The CDR3 DNA reads as TGTGCCACCAGCAGAGACCTGGACAGGGGCCGAAACACTGAAGCTTTCTTT.

This clone was observed a single time. The CDR3 DNA reads TGTGCCAGCAGCTCCTTCGGGACAGGGGGACTCGGCTACACCTTC. This translates into CASSSFGTGGLGYTF. This chain links TRBV7-8 with TRBJ1-2, with 11 bases lining up with TRBD1. The CDR3 extends over 15 amino acids. V shed 4 bases and J 8 bases; nucleotides not matched to a gene: 9. Germline V gene data show CDR1 as SGHVS and CDR2 as FQNEAQ.

This chain connects TRBV3-1 (or the pseudogene TRBV3-2) to TRBJ2-2, with 15 bases that match TRBD2. Per the germline V gene, CDR1 is LGHDT and CDR2 is YNNKEL (reference sequence). The CDR3 has 17 residues. V lost 3 bases to trimming and J lost 3 bases; unmatched junction nucleotides: 2. The CDR3 is CASSHGLAGGYTGELFF. The CDR3, as DNA: TGTGCCAGCAGCCATGGACTAGCGGGAGGGTACACCGGGGAGCTGTTTTTT.

This clone showed up just a few times. The chain is built from TRBV7-6 and TRBJ2-7; D is perhaps TRBD1 (6 bases). This CDR3 has 15 amino acids. The V gene lost 1 base and the J gene lost 0 bases, with 10 bases spanning the gap. Germline V gene sequence: CDR1 SGHVS, CDR2 FNYEAQ. The CDR3 DNA sequence: TGTGCCAGCAGCTTAGAAGGGGGAATCTCCTACGAGCAGTACTTC. The encoded protein is CASSLEGGISYEQYF.

The chain has TRBV7-6 and TRBJ1-4; tentative D call: TRBD1 (5 bases). Germline V lookup: CDR1 SGHVS, CDR2 FNYEAQ. The germline V and J ends were trimmed by 3 bases and 2 bases, with 16 bases remaining between them. This CDR3 comprises 17 residues. CDR3 amino acids: CASSLSRRGFTNEKLFF. As DNA, the CDR3 is TGTGCCAGCAGCTTGAGCAGGCGGGGGTTCACTAATGAAAAACTGTTTTTT.

The V gene is TRBV3-1 (or the pseudogene TRBV3-2), the J gene TRBJ1-2; TRBD1 aligns across 7 bases. The CDR3 extends over 12 amino acids. Germline loops: CDR1 LGHDT, CDR2 YNNKEL (reference sequence). Trimming removed 4 bases from V and 9 bases from J; junction bases left unmatched: 5. For the CDR3, the DNA is TGTGCCAGCAGCCGACAGGGTAGGAGCTACACCTTC. Protein product: CASSRQGRSYTF.

The CDR3: CASSRGAGMNTEAFF. The CDR3, as DNA: TGTGCCAGCAGCCGGGGAGCGGGGATGAACACTGAAGCTTTCTTT. The chain has TRBV7-2 and TRBJ1-1; D is ambiguous. The CDR3 has 15 amino acids. Trimming shortened V by 5 bases and J by 0 bases, and 13 bases separated the two germline ends. The germline V gene has CDR1 SGHTA and CDR2 FQGNSA.

The chain links TRBV19 to TRBJ1-3, with 7 bases that match TRBD1. The germline CDR1 and CDR2 sequences are LNHDA and SQIVND (reference sequence). The CDR3 covers 13 residues. J gave up 2 bases and V 10 bases, and 5 bases lay outside the gene matches. The CDR3 nucleotides are TGTGCCACACGACAGGGTGCTGGAAACACCATATATTTT. As protein: CATRQGAGNTIYF.

The J gene is TRBJ2-7, the V gene TRBV2; 7 bases match TRBD2. The CDR3 runs to 15 residues. J was trimmed by 4 bases and V by 1 base; bases with no gene match: 7. Per the germline V gene, CDR1 is SNHLY and CDR2 is FYNNEI. In DNA form, the CDR3 reads TGTGCCAGCAGTGAAGGTTGGCTAGCGGAGTACGAGCAGTACGTC. Its protein is CASSEGWLAEYEQYV.

The genes are TRBV4-2 and TRBJ1-6; D may be TRBD1 (6 bases). CDR1 and CDR2 from the germline V gene are LGHNA and YNFKEQ. The CDR3 is 16 amino acids. V lost 3 bases and J lost 6, with 15 bases in between. CDR3 bases: TGTGCCAGCAGCCAGGATCCAGGGGCGGCTAATTCACCCCTCCACTTT. This sequence encodes CASSQDPGAANSPLHF.

This clone was counted once. This chain uses TRBV27 with TRBJ1-5; D might be TRBD1 (6 bases). The CDR3 sequence is 15 residues long. CDR1 and CDR2 from the germline V gene are MNHEY and SMNVEV (reference sequence). The ends were cut back, 6 bases at V and 1 base at J, with 13 bases in the middle. CDR3 sequence reads: CASRRDRSSNQPQHF. The DNA for the CDR3 is TGTGCCAGCAGGAGAGACAGGAGCAGCAATCAGCCCCAGCATTTT.

As to this clone: The identical CDR3 is also encoded by other nucleotide sequences in the sample. J is TRBJ1-3 and V is TRBV19; 7 nucleotides align to TRBD1. V was pared by 9 bases and J by 4 bases, with 6 bases of the junction left unmatched. The germline CDR1 and CDR2 sequences are LNHDA and SQIVND (reference sequence). The CDR3 is made up of 13 amino acids. CDR3 sequence reads: CASSQGTGNTIYF. The CDR3 DNA follows: TGTGCCAGCTCACAGGGGACGGGAAACACCATATATTTT.

The table lists this clone with a count of one. The chain has TRBV30 and TRBJ1-2, with a tentative D call TRBD1 (6 bases). Germline values: CDR1 GTSNPN, CDR2 SVGIG (reference sequence). The ends were cut back, 3 bases at V and 13 bases at J, with 24 bases in the middle. CDR3 length equals 14 residues. The CDR3 DNA is TGTGCCTGGAGGGGGGACACGGGCCATCTATCGGGCACCTTC. It codes for CAWRGDTGHLSGTF.

CDR3 residues: CASSFRGSYEQYF. The CDR3 DNA follows: TGTGCCAGCAGTTTTAGGGGTTCCTACGAGCAGTACTTC. The chain carries TRBV12-3 or TRBV12-4 and TRBJ2-7, with a possible D match to TRBD1 (5 bases). V was clipped by 3 bases and J by 1 base, with 7 bases between them. There are 13 residues in the CDR3.

The CDR3 coding sequence is TGTGCCAGCAGCCAGGTGTATCCCATTTTTGCACATCATCAGCCCCAGCATTTT. Protein product: CASSQVYPIFAHHQPQHF. The chain combines TRBV3-1 (or the pseudogene TRBV3-2) with TRBJ1-5; D is uncertain. V was clipped by 3 bases and J by 5 bases, with 23 bases between them. CDR3 length: 18 amino acids. Germline CDR1 LGHDT, CDR2 YNNKEL (reference sequence).

The gene calls are TRBV29-1 and TRBJ2-2; 7 positions agree with TRBD2. CDR3 length: 13 amino acids. The J segment lost 4 bases and the V segment lost 6 bases, leaving 5 bases of the junction unmatched. Germline-derived CDR1 and CDR2 are SQVTM and ANQGSEA. The CDR3 region is CSVGTMGTGELFF. CDR3 coding DNA: TGCAGCGTGGGGACTATGGGCACCGGGGAGCTGTTTTTT.

The rearrangement joins TRBV10-2 to TRBJ1-2, with D tentatively TRBD1 (6 bases). CDR1 and CDR2 (germline): WSHSY, SAAADI. The CDR3 covers 12 residues. V lost 3 bases and J 13 bases, leaving 15 bases between the germline ends. The CDR3 sequence is CASSDQWTVSTF. The CDR3 nucleotides read TGCGCCAGCAGTGACCAATGGACAGTTAGCACCTTC.

The gene calls are TRBV5-6 and TRBJ1-2; 8 positions agree with TRBD1. The CDR3 covers 13 residues. Per the germline V gene, CDR1 is SGHDT and CDR2 is YYEEEE. V shed 5 bases and J 5 bases; nucleotides not matched to a gene: 5. CDR3 sequence (DNA): TGTGCCAGCAGTCGGGACAGGAGTTATGGCTACACCTTC. Its protein product is CASSRDRSYGYTF.

CDR3 loop: CASSLVRASREQYV. CDR3 nucleotides: TGTGCCAGCAGCTTGGTCAGGGCCTCTAGGGAGCAGTACGTC. The chain recombines TRBV5-8 with TRBJ2-7; D possibly corresponds to TRBD1 (5 bases). This CDR3 has 14 residues. The ends were cut back, 0 bases at V and 7 bases at J, with 14 bases in the middle. Germline V CDR1 and CDR2: SGHTS, YDEGEE.

This clone was counted once. V usage is TRBV7-3 and J usage is TRBJ2-7, with a weak D call TRBD1 (6 bases). This CDR3 spans 17 amino acids. V was trimmed by 5 bases and J by 1 base, leaving 21 bases between them. The V gene's germline CDR1 is SGHTA and CDR2 FQGTGA. This CDR3 reads CASSPLCCRGSSYEQYV. The CDR3 region has the DNA TGTGCCAGCAGCCCGTTATGCTGCAGGGGATCGTCCTACGAGCAGTACGTC.

CDR3 nucleotide sequence: TGCGCCAGCAGCTTGATGGAGGTAAACACTGAAGCTTTCTTT. This codes for CASSLMEVNTEAFF. The chain links TRBV5-1 to TRBJ1-1; D is ambiguous. The CDR3 is 14 amino acids. Germline V gives CDR1 SGHRS, CDR2 YFSETQ. The ends were cut back, 1 base at V and 2 bases at J, with 9 bases in the middle.

The rearrangement uses TRBV19 and TRBJ1-1; D perhaps matches TRBD1 (5 bases). In germline, CDR1 is LNHDA, CDR2 SQIVND (reference sequence). V was cut by 5 bases and J by 2 bases, with 12 bases left in between. This CDR3 has 14 residues. The CDR3 here is CASSPDSLNTEAFF. DNA of the CDR3: TGTGCCAGTAGTCCCGACAGCCTAAACACTGAAGCTTTCTTT. The full variable domain, rest sourced from reference TRBV19 and TRBJ1-1, is DGGITQSPKYLFRKEGQNVTLSCEQNLNHDAMYWYRQDPGQGLRLIYYSQIVNDFQKGDIAEGYSVSREKKESFPLTVTSAQKNPTAFYLCASSPDSLNTEAFFGQGTRLTVV.

The chain couples TRBV7-8 to TRBJ2-2; weak D call: TRBD1 (6 bases). V dropped 5 bases and J dropped 5 bases, with 12 bases sitting between them. In germline, CDR1 is SGHVS, CDR2 FQNEAQ. CDR3 length: 14 residues. CDR3 nucleotides: TGTGCCAGCAGCAAAAACACAGGGACCGGGGAGCTGTTTTTT. Translation gives CASSKNTGTGELFF.

This clone was seen a single time. The chain uses TRBV24-1 and TRBJ1-5; no definite D call. The CDR3 is made up of 14 amino acids. Germline V gene lookup returns CDR1 KGHDR and CDR2 SFDVKD. V lost 5 bases and J lost 9, with 16 bases in between. The CDR3 coding sequence is TGTGCCACCAGTGCTCCAGGAAGTCCCAGGCCCCAGCATTTT. Encoded protein: CATSAPGSPRPQHF.

The J gene is TRBJ2-1, the V gene TRBV2, with TRBD2 matching 15 bases. CDR3 length: 15 amino acids. V lost 9 bases and J lost 8; bases outside the gene matches: 8. CDR1 and CDR2 (germline): SNHLY, FYNNEI. The CDR3 DNA reads as TGTGCCAGAGAGTCGGGACTAGCGGGAGGTGATGAGCAGTTCTTC. Translated, it gives CARESGLAGGDEQFF.

The rearrangement links TRBV5-1 to TRBJ1-2, with TRBD1 identical over 8 bases. The ends lost 5 bases at V and 8 bases at J; junction bases unmatched: 11. The CDR3 runs to 14 residues. The V gene's germline CDR1 is SGHRS and CDR2 YFSETQ. The CDR3 region is CASRPRQGPSGYTF. CDR3 sequence (DNA): TGCGCCAGCAGGCCAAGACAGGGGCCTTCGGGCTACACCTTC.

V and J are TRBV15 and TRBJ2-3; 9 bases are shared with TRBD2. Germline V CDR1 and CDR2: LNHNV, YYDKDF (reference sequence). The V and J ends lost 0 bases and 5 bases, in that order; junction bases with no gene match: 6. The CDR3 is 16 amino acids. The CDR3 sequence is CATSRDRAGGGDTQYF. DNA of the CDR3: TGTGCCACCAGCAGAGATAGAGCGGGAGGTGGAGATACGCAGTATTTT.

The gene calls are TRBV9 and TRBJ2-7; TRBD2 aligns across 12 bases. The CDR3 covers 15 residues. CDR1 is SGDLS and CDR2 is YYNGEE in the germline V gene. Trimming at V came to 0 bases and at J to 6 bases, leaving 4 bases not matched to a gene. The chain's CDR3 is CASSVGLAGVGEQYF. DNA of the CDR3: TGTGCCAGCAGCGTAGGACTAGCGGGAGTTGGCGAGCAGTACTTC.